This TCR beta chain was sequenced for a study of identical twins. The CDR3 has 15 residues. Germline V gene data show CDR1 as SQVTM and CDR2 as ANQGSEA. V lost 4 bases and J lost 1; bases outside the gene matches: 8. This clonotype was seen many times. A single record per CDR3 protein comes from TCRdb applying MiXCR to the 5' RACE reads. This sample carries about 890,000 distinct CDR3 sequences, roughly 12% of them seen once, and the ten largest clones take about 1.5%. These data were also reused for a study on yellow fever vaccine responses in identical twins.

This chain links TRBV29-1 with TRBJ1-2; 8 bases are a match to TRBD1. This TCR was recovered from a woman under 30 in good health. Sequenced input: PBMCs. In nucleotides, the CDR3 is TGCAGCGTTGTTGGGACAGGAACGAATAACTATGGCTACACCTTC. This sequence encodes CSVVGTGTNNYGYTF.